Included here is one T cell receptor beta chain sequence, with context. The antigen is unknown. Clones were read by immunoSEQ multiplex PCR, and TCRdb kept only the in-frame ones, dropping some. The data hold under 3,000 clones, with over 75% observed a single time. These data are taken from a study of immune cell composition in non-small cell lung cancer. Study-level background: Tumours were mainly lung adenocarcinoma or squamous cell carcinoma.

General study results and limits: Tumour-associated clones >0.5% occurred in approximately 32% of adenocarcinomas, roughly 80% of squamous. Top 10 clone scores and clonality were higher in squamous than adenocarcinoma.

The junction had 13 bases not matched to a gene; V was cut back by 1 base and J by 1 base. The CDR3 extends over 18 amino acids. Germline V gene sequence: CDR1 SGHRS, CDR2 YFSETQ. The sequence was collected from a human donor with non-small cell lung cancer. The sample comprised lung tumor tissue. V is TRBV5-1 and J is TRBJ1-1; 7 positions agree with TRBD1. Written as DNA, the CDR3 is TGCGCCAGCAGCTTGTCGGCATTTACCGGGACAGAGAACACTGAAGCTTTCTTT. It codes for CASSLSAFTGTENTEAFF.